This TCR beta chain derives from a study of blood T cell repertoires in COVID-19. About the research overall: Samples taken during acute and convalescent COVID-19 were collected in the United States, Italy and Spain. Sources were T cells, B-cell-depleted T cells, or PBMCs; the material itself was cDNA or gDNA.

Under the authors' procedure: Estimated nucleated cell counts came from reference gene primer amplification. The method was immunoSEQ multiplex PCR; TCRdb's version includes in-frame clones alone and lacks a portion of them. V, J and clone size derive from that table, while D and trimming were established from the DNA sequence. The sample has approximately 90,000 clones; about 87% are singletons. V shed 0 bases and J shed 4 bases, with 10 bases lying between them. Germline CDR1 SGHDT, CDR2 YYEEEE. The CDR3 is made up of 14 amino acids. The V gene is TRBV5-6, the J gene TRBJ1-2, with unresolved D. The sequenced material came from peripheral blood. This clonotype originated in a human donor in a cohort sampled during active COVID-19. This CDR3 is CASSLERKTYGYTF. In nucleotides, the CDR3 is TGTGCCAGCAGCTTGGAGCGCAAGACCTATGGCTACACCTTC.